This entry lists 32 T cell receptor beta chains sequenced from one sample in a study of OX40 agonist ivuxolimab in advanced cancers. Assay: immunoSEQ multiplex PCR; the TCRdb copy retains only in-frame clones and omits some. This repertoire shows roughly 89,000 clones, about nine tenths found once; its top ten account for less than 0.35%. This specimen consisted of CD4+ or CD8+ T cells sorted from blood, obtained in a trial of the OX40 agonist ivuxolimab. The origin of the receptors is an adult with an advanced solid tumor such as melanoma, head and neck, liver or kidney cancer.

The J gene is TRBJ2-7, the V gene TRBV27, with D possibly TRBD1 on 5 matching bases. Per the germline V gene, CDR1 is MNHEY and CDR2 is SMNVEV (reference sequence). Trimming took 6 bases from V and 0 from J, leaving 15 bases between them. This CDR3 has 15 amino acids. CDR3 coding DNA: TGTGCCAGCAGACCATGGGTACAGGCCTCCTACGAGCAGTACTTC. This gives the protein CASRPWVQASYEQYF.

This CDR3 reads CASSTGQDSPLHF. CDR3 DNA sequence: TGCGCCAGCAGCACCGGACAGGATTCACCCCTCCACTTT. This rearrangement joins TRBV5-1 to TRBJ1-6; the match to TRBD1 covers 7 bases. This CDR3 is built from 13 residues. V lost 4 bases and J lost 8; bases outside the gene matches: 3. Germline CDR1 reads SGHRS; CDR2 reads YFSETQ.

The genes are TRBV18 and TRBJ2-1; 8 nucleotides line up with TRBD1. V was pared by 3 bases and J by 3 bases, with 7 bases of the junction left unmatched. This CDR3 has 16 amino acids. CDR1 and CDR2 from the germline V gene are KGHSH and LQKENI. The CDR3 DNA follows: TGTGCCAGCTCACCGCAGGGGGCCACCGTCTACAATGAGCAGTTCTTC. This codes for CASSPQGATVYNEQFF.

The genes are TRBV2 and TRBJ2-3; weak D call: TRBD2 (5 bases). The V gene's germline CDR1 is SNHLY and CDR2 FYNNEI. The CDR3 loop spans 13 amino acids. V lost 6 bases and J 7 bases, leaving 14 bases between the germline ends. CDR3 sequence (DNA): TGTGCCAGCAGGCTAGCATGGAAAAATACGCAGTATTTT. Protein product: CASRLAWKNTQYF.

This clone was counted a single time. The V call is TRBV5-4, the J call TRBJ2-2; D unclear. Germline V gives CDR1 SGHNT, CDR2 YYREEE (reference sequence). Between the trimmed V and J ends, which lost 0 bases and 1 base, there was a span of 7 bases. This CDR3 has 15 amino acids. The CDR3 sequence: CASSLDLMNTGELFF. CDR3 sequence (DNA): TGTGCCAGCAGCTTGGACTTAATGAACACCGGGGAGCTGTTTTTT.

The chain carries TRBV9 and TRBJ2-7; the match to TRBD2 covers 7 bases. CDR3 size: 15 residues. J lost 2 bases, V lost 4 bases, and 9 bases had no gene match. The germline V gene encodes CDR1 SGDLS and CDR2 YYNGEE. The CDR3 coding sequence is TGTGCCAGCAGCAAAAGCGCGGGAGTCGCCTACGAGCAGTACTTC. It specifies CASSKSAGVAYEQYF.

CDR3 in amino acids: CASSSGVHTGELFF. CDR3 DNA sequence: TGTGCCAGCAGCTCCGGGGTTCACACCGGGGAGCTGTTTTTT. This rearrangement joins TRBV7-2 to TRBJ2-2, with a possible D match to TRBD2 (5 bases). Between the trimmed V and J ends, which lost 4 bases and 3 bases, there was a span of 9 bases. The CDR3 runs to 14 residues. CDR1 SGHTA and CDR2 FQGNSA come from the germline V gene.

This clone has a handful of counts. The rearrangement uses TRBV30 and TRBJ1-4, with D hard to call. Germline CDR1 reads GTSNPN; CDR2 reads SVGIG (reference sequence). The CDR3 is made up of 13 amino acids. V lost 2 bases and J 5 bases, leaving 9 bases between the germline ends. CDR3 protein: CAWSRQYNEKLFF. In DNA, the CDR3 is TGTGCCTGGAGTAGGCAGTACAATGAAAAACTGTTTTTT.

The gene calls are TRBV6-1 and TRBJ1-2, with 8 bases matching TRBD1. The CDR3 contains 15 residues. Germline V gene sequence: CDR1 MNHNS, CDR2 SASEGT. V lost 7 bases to trimming and J lost 1 base; unmatched junction nucleotides: 8. The CDR3 reads CASKGRGLDNYGYTF. CDR3 sequence (DNA): TGTGCCAGCAAAGGCAGGGGGCTAGATAACTATGGCTACACCTTC.

The rearrangement joins TRBV2 to TRBJ1-4; D may be TRBD1 (6 bases). V was clipped by 6 bases and J by 3 bases, with 8 bases between them. The CDR3 length is 13 residues. Looked up from germline, CDR1 is SNHLY and CDR2 is FYNNEI. CDR3 protein: CASRQGSNEKLFF. In nucleotides, the CDR3 is TGTGCCAGCAGACAGGGCTCTAATGAAAAACTGTTTTTT.

The chain has TRBV29-1 and TRBJ2-1; D tentatively reads TRBD1 or TRBD2 (5 bases each). The CDR3 is 13 residues long. The germline V gene has CDR1 SQVTM and CDR2 ANQGSEA. Deletions cut 4 bases from V and 0 bases from J, with 7 bases between. As DNA, the CDR3 is TGCAGCGTTGCTGGGGGCTCCTACAATGAGCAGTTCTTC. Its translation is CSVAGGSYNEQFF.

The rearrangement links TRBV7-3 to TRBJ2-2; 8 bases are shared with TRBD1. The V and J ends lost 6 bases and 2 bases, in that order; junction bases with no gene match: 5. Germline V gene data show CDR1 as SGHTA and CDR2 as FQGTGA. CDR3 size: 15 residues. The CDR3 coding sequence is TGTGCCAGCAGTCGGACAGGGACTAACACCGGGGAGCTGTTTTTT. This codes for CASSRTGTNTGELFF.

This clone was found once. This chain uses TRBV28 with TRBJ1-1; no clear D. Trimming pared 2 bases from V and 1 base from J, leaving 8 bases between. The CDR3 extends over 14 amino acids. Germline values: CDR1 MDHEN, CDR2 SYDVKM. The CDR3: CASSLRATNTEAFF. CDR3 in DNA: TGTGCCAGCAGTTTAAGGGCCACGAACACTGAAGCTTTCTTT.

V usage is TRBV5-4 and J usage is TRBJ2-1; D is unclear. Germline V gene lookup returns CDR1 SGHNT and CDR2 YYREEE (reference sequence). The CDR3 contains 12 residues. V was cut by 1 base and J by 3 bases, with 2 bases left in between. Written as DNA, the CDR3 is TGTGCCAGCAGCTTGAACTACAATGAGCAGTTCTTC. This codes for CASSLNYNEQFF.

The chain is built from TRBV28 and TRBJ1-5, with D maybe TRBD1 (6 bases). The V and J ends lost 4 bases and 4 bases respectively, with 14 bases between them. The germline V gene has CDR1 MDHEN and CDR2 SYDVKM. The CDR3 has 15 residues. CDR3 nucleotide sequence: TGTGCCAGCAGTTCGGGGGCGCTTGGTAATCAGCCCCAGCATTTT. It yields the protein CASSSGALGNQPQHF.

V usage is TRBV11-3 and J usage is TRBJ2-1; 14 nucleotides agree with TRBD2. Germline V gene data show CDR1 as SGHNT and CDR2 as YENEEA. J was trimmed by 0 bases and V by 6 bases; bases with no gene match: 7. The CDR3 extends over 18 amino acids. CDR3 sequence reads: CASSSGTSGRFSYNEQFF. The CDR3 DNA reads as TGTGCCAGCAGTTCCGGGACTAGCGGGAGATTCTCCTACAATGAGCAGTTCTTC.

This chain links TRBV5-1 with TRBJ2-3; maybe TRBD1 (5 bases). V lost 0 bases and J lost 3, with 14 bases in between. CDR1 and CDR2 (germline): SGHRS, YFSETQ. The CDR3 is 16 residues long. The CDR3 DNA follows: TGCGCCAGCAGCTTGGTGCAGGGCTCTGCAACAGATACGCAGTATTTT. Protein sequence: CASSLVQGSATDTQYF.

The chain combines TRBV27 with TRBJ1-1; 8 bases match TRBD1. CDR1 is MNHEY, CDR2 SMNVEV, per germline (reference sequence). CDR3 length: 17 residues. The V segment lost 4 bases and the J segment 3 bases; nucleotides outside the gene matches: 13. CDR3 in amino acids: CASSSSAGGFDDTEAFF. In DNA form, the CDR3 reads TGTGCCAGCAGTTCCTCCGCAGGGGGCTTTGACGACACTGAAGCTTTCTTT.

This chain links TRBV11-3 with TRBJ2-7, with unresolved D. Trimming pared 3 bases from V and 3 bases from J, leaving 9 bases between. CDR3 size: 13 residues. The germline V gene has CDR1 SGHNT and CDR2 YENEEA. The CDR3 is CASSLYSNYEQYF. In DNA form, the CDR3 reads TGTGCCAGCAGCTTGTATTCCAACTACGAGCAGTACTTC.

The chain recombines TRBV4-3 with TRBJ1-4; the D gene is possibly TRBD1 (6 bases). Germline CDR1 LGHNA, CDR2 YSLEER. V was shortened by 2 bases and J by 8 bases, with 15 bases between the two germline ends. The CDR3 spans 15 residues. The CDR3 sequence is CASSQHRAGGEKLFF. The CDR3 DNA follows: TGCGCCAGCAGCCAACACAGGGCCGGAGGGGAAAAACTGTTTTTT.

The genes are TRBV19 and TRBJ2-4; D ambiguous. V gave up 6 bases and J gave up 0 bases, with 15 bases separating them. This CDR3 has 16 amino acids. The germline gives CDR1 LNHDA, CDR2 SQIVND (reference sequence). Written as DNA, the CDR3 is TGTGCCAGTAGCCACGACGGTTTACTAGCCAAAAACATTCAGTACTTC. Amino acids: CASSHDGLLAKNIQYF. Full variable domain (remainder filled in from reference TRBV19 and TRBJ2-4): DGGITQSPKYLFRKEGQNVTLSCEQNLNHDAMYWYRQDPGQGLRLIYYSQIVNDFQKGDIAEGYSVSREKKESFPLTVTSAQKNPTAFYLCASSHDGLLAKNIQYFGAGTRLSVL.

The rearrangement links TRBV7-6 to TRBJ2-5; D unresolved. CDR3 length: 12 residues. Germline V gene lookup returns CDR1 SGHVS and CDR2 FNYEAQ. V lost 5 bases and J lost 0, with 4 bases in between. CDR3 in amino acids: CASSPYQETQYF. As DNA, the CDR3 is TGTGCCAGCAGCCCATACCAAGAGACCCAGTACTTC.

The gene calls are TRBV28 and TRBJ1-2; D perhaps matches TRBD1 (5 bases). V gave up 5 bases and J gave up 7 bases, with 20 bases separating them. This CDR3 region has 15 residues. The germline V gene has CDR1 MDHEN and CDR2 SYDVKM. CDR3 coding DNA: TGTGCCAGCAGTCTTTCTTTTCAGGGTAGGGGTGGCTACACCTTC. Translated, it gives CASSLSFQGRGGYTF.

V gene TRBV7-8 combines with J gene TRBJ2-7; 11 bases agree with TRBD1. Looked up from germline, CDR1 is SGHVS and CDR2 is FQNEAQ. V dropped 5 bases and J dropped 6; count of bases not matched to a gene: 6. The CDR3 totals 14 residues. This CDR3 is CASSPGTGGSEQYF. CDR3 DNA: TGTGCCAGCAGCCCCGGGACAGGGGGTTCCGAGCAGTACTTC.

The V gene is TRBV7-2, the J gene TRBJ2-7; D is possibly TRBD2 (6 bases). CDR1 and CDR2 (germline): SGHTA, FQGNSA. This CDR3 comprises 13 residues. The ends were cut back, 5 bases at V and 7 bases at J, with 15 bases in the middle. The CDR3 DNA sequence: TGTGCCAGCAGCCTCGGAGGAGGGAATGAGCAGTACTTC. Protein: CASSLGGGNEQYF.

This chain uses TRBV19 with TRBJ2-3, with no clear D. V was shortened by 5 bases and J by 0 bases, with 6 bases between the two germline ends. CDR3 size: 13 residues. Germline lookup yields CDR1 LNHDA and CDR2 SQIVND (reference sequence). The CDR3, as DNA: TGTGCCAGTAGTCCACCTAGCACAGATACGCAGTATTTT. Protein: CASSPPSTDTQYF. Together with reference TRBV19 and TRBJ2-3, the CDR3 gives the full variable domain: DGGITQSPKYLFRKEGQNVTLSCEQNLNHDAMYWYRQDPGQGLRLIYYSQIVNDFQKGDIAEGYSVSREKKESFPLTVTSAQKNPTAFYLCASSPPSTDTQYFGPGTRLTVL.

The chain recombines TRBV5-1 with TRBJ2-5; a weak D match, TRBD1 (5 bases). Trimming shortened V by 4 bases and J by 1 base, and 11 bases separated the two germline ends. The germline gives CDR1 SGHRS, CDR2 YFSETQ. The CDR3 consists of 14 residues. The CDR3 loop is CASSTRAFQETQYF. CDR3 coding DNA: TGCGCCAGCAGCACCAGGGCTTTCCAAGAGACCCAGTACTTC.

The chain couples TRBV18 to TRBJ2-3; possibly TRBD1 or TRBD2 for D (5 bases each). The CDR3 is made up of 15 amino acids. V shed 2 bases and J shed 1 base, with 10 bases lying between them. Germline CDR1 is KGHSH and CDR2 is LQKENI. CDR3 in amino acids: CASSPVLGGTDTQYF. The CDR3 nucleotides read TGTGCCAGCTCACCAGTCTTGGGGGGCACAGATACGCAGTATTTT.

This chain joins TRBV6-5 and TRBJ2-5; TRBD2 aligns across 14 bases. Germline V gene lookup returns CDR1 MNHEY and CDR2 SVGAGI. V shed 4 bases and J 4 bases; nucleotides not matched to a gene: 2. The CDR3 contains 15 residues. Written as DNA, the CDR3 is TGTGCCAGCAGTTTGGGACTAGCGGGAGTAGAGACCCAGTACTTC. This sequence encodes CASSLGLAGVETQYF.

In DNA, the CDR3 is TGTGCCAGCTCACCTGGGACAGGGAACACTGAAGCTTTCTTT. It specifies CASSPGTGNTEAFF. The gene calls are TRBV18 and TRBJ1-1; 8 positions agree with TRBD1. CDR1 KGHSH and CDR2 LQKENI come from the germline V gene. The CDR3 totals 14 residues. The V segment lost 3 bases and the J segment 1 base; nucleotides outside the gene matches: 1.

This clone was seen just once. The rearrangement joins TRBV28 to TRBJ1-2; a possible D gene is TRBD1 (5 bases). The CDR3 loop spans 13 amino acids. The ends were cut back, 4 bases at V and 2 bases at J, with 8 bases in the middle. CDR1 and CDR2 from the germline V gene are MDHEN and SYDVKM. The CDR3 reads CASSYRGNYGYTF. CDR3 nucleotides: TGTGCCAGCAGTTACCGGGGGAACTATGGCTACACCTTC.

The genes are TRBV28 and TRBJ1-2; 7 bases are a match to TRBD1. The CDR3 length is 14 residues. The V gene end was trimmed by 6 bases and the J gene end by 8 bases; junction bases not matched to a gene: 12. Germline assignment: CDR1 MDHEN and CDR2 SYDVKM. CDR3 amino acids: CASRPTGARPGYTF. The CDR3 DNA is TGTGCCAGCAGACCAACAGGGGCCCGTCCGGGCTACACCTTC.